This T cell receptor beta chain was sequenced during a study of beta chain features in type 1 diabetes. Study outcomes and limitations: Sequencing of cDNA might inflate the share of cells that strongly express TCR. Individuals with type 1 diabetes displayed fewer insertions and more deletions at VDJ junctions. TCRB CDR3 length was moderately but significantly reduced in all four CD4+ subsets of Type 1 diabetes patients. In the patient group, naive, central memory and Treg TCRB repertoires seemed more alike than in the healthy donor group.

This clone was recorded a few times. Antigen specificity is unknown. Sorting with CD45RO/CCR7/CD25/CD127/CD95/CD27 yielded naive, central memory, regulatory and stem-like memory CD4+ cells. What was sequenced were expressed TCRB transcripts, since all of the isolated RNA had been reverse transcribed. TCRdb's table, derived via immunoSEQ multiplex PCR, lists solely in-frame clones and lacks some. The repertoire holds 250,000 or so clones, with roughly 21% as singletons. CDR1 and CDR2 (germline): SGDLS, YYNGEE. The CDR3 covers 15 residues. Trimming pared 4 bases from V and 6 bases from J, leaving 17 bases between.

V is TRBV9 and J is TRBJ2-1; D remains unclear. This clonotype was sampled from a middle-aged woman with type 1 diabetes. The material sequenced was naive CD4+ T cells from blood. In DNA, the CDR3 is TGTGCCAGCAGCTTACGAGCTACTGCCCCCAATGAGCAGTTCTTC. Translated: CASSLRATAPNEQFF.